This is a list of T cell receptor beta chains from one sample in a study of T cells in Graves' hyperthyroidism and ophthalmopathy. From the multiplex PCR reads, TCRdb called clonotypes with MiXCR, one entry per CDR3 protein. Of hundreds of thousands of distinct CDR3 sequences listed, 20% to 25% were seen once; the top ten hold roughly 60%. The sample was blood. The receptor source for this set is a man aged 30-40 years with Graves' ophthalmopathy. The CDR3 runs from the conserved cysteine through the conserved F or W. The D gene is left open where the match is weak. Size tells how often a clone was seen (once, few, many) or the class of an expanded clone, and some rows leave it out.

NA TRBJ1-4 NA TRBV5-1 CASSLHSNEKLFF TGCGCCAGCAGCTTGCACAGCAATGAAAAACTGTTTTTT
NA TRBJ2-1 NA TRBV5-5 CASRLGEETYNEQFF TGTGCCAGCAGACTTGGGGAGGAAACCTACAATGAGCAGTTCTTC
few TRBJ2-3 TRBD1 TRBV29-1 CSARQGGDTQYF TGCAGCGCTAGACAGGGGGGTGATACGCAGTATTTT
many TRBJ2-7 TRBD1 TRBV30 CAWMGQGSYEQYF TGTGCCTGGATGGGACAGGGCTCCTACGAGCAGTACTTC
many TRBJ1-5 NA TRBV30 CAWDPSFTTQPQHF TGTGCCTGGGATCCGAGTTTTACGACACAGCCCCAGCATTTT
many TRBJ1-2 NA TRBV5-6 CASSLGDNYGYTF TGTGCCAGCAGCTTGGGGGATAACTATGGCTACACCTTC
NA TRBJ2-2 NA TRBV18 CASSPDRIPGELFF TGTGCCAGCTCACCAGACAGAATCCCCGGGGAGCTGTTTTTT
NA TRBJ1-5 TRBD1 TRBV4-1 CASSQVGQGRFQPQHF TGCGCCAGCAGCCAGGTGGGACAGGGTCGTTTTCAGCCCCAGCATTTT
NA TRBJ2-5 TRBD2 TRBV11-2 CASSAYLGGETQYF TGTGCCAGCAGCGCCTACCTCGGGGGGGAGACCCAGTACTTC
NA TRBJ2-7 NA TRBV20-1 CSARGESYEQYF TGCAGTGCTAGGGGAGAATCCTACGAGCAGTACTTC
NA TRBJ2-3 TRBD2 TRBV20-1 CSAEREGLFSSTDTQYF TGCAGTGCAGAGCGGGAGGGCCTATTCTCTAGCACAGATACGCAGTATTTT
many TRBJ2-5 NA TRBV5-1 CASSLNGSGETQYF TGCGCCAGCAGCTTGAACGGCTCTGGAGAGACCCAGTACTTC
NA TRBJ1-5 NA TRBV20-1 CSANRDGQQPQHF TGCAGTGCTAATAGGGACGGCCAACAGCCCCAGCATTTT
few TRBJ2-1 TRBD1 TRBV24-1 CATRGTDTNEQFF TGTGCCACCAGGGGGACAGACACTAATGAGCAGTTCTTC
NA TRBJ2-7 TRBD1 TRBV9 CASSVGQGYQQYF TGTGCCAGCAGCGTAGGACAGGGATACCAGCAGTACTTC
NA TRBJ1-1 NA TRBV19 CASRARVSSNTEAFF TGTGCCAGTAGAGCCCGGGTCTCCTCGAACACTGAAGCTTTCTTT
many TRBJ2-7 TRBD2 TRBV2 CASSRPGTSGSREQYF TGTGCCAGCAGTCGTCCCGGGACTAGCGGGAGTCGAGAGCAGTACTTC
few TRBJ2-2 NA TRBV10-3 CAISEGRGQNTGELFF TGTGCCATCAGTGAGGGTCGGGGGCAGAACACCGGGGAGCTGTTTTTT
few TRBJ2-7 NA TRBV7-9 CASSSGQHYEQYF TGTGCCAGCAGCTCAGGACAGCACTACGAGCAGTACTTC
NA TRBJ1-1 TRBD1 TRBV20-1 CSAIRQGGNTEAFF TGCAGTGCTATCCGACAGGGAGGGAACACTGAAGCTTTCTTT
many TRBJ2-3 NA TRBV5-1 CASSLGRPTDTQYF TGCGCCAGCAGCTTAGGGAGGCCCACAGATACGCAGTATTTT
NA TRBJ1-1 NA TRBV6-1 CASSGAGTINTEAFF TGTGCCAGCAGCGGAGCCGGGACAATTAACACTGAAGCTTTCTTT
few TRBJ2-1 NA TRBV24-1 CATSDLPGSDPYNEQFF TGTGCCACCAGTGATCTACCCGGGTCCGACCCTTACAATGAGCAGTTCTTC
many TRBJ2-5 NA TRBV12-3/TRBV12-4 CASSFGYLQGGEETQYF TGTGCCAGCAGTTTCGGATACCTTCAGGGGGGAGAAGAGACCCAGTACTTC
NA TRBJ2-7 NA TRBV2 CASSPSGTYGVQYF TGTGCCAGCAGTCCCTCCGGGACGTACGGTGTGCAGTACTTC
NA TRBJ1-4 NA TRBV5-5 CASSSDSGFSANEKLFF TGTGCCAGCAGCTCGGACAGTGGGTTTTCGGCTAATGAAAAACTGTTTTTT
many TRBJ1-1 NA TRBV6-5 CASSYQVYTEAFF TGTGCCAGCAGTTACCAGGTGTACACTGAAGCTTTCTTT
NA TRBJ2-1 TRBD2 TRBV6-1 CASRGTSGGGWEQFF TGTGCCAGCAGGGGGACTAGCGGGGGGGGGTGGGAGCAGTTCTTC
NA TRBJ2-1 TRBD1 TRBV29-1 CSVETGQGVNEQFF TGCAGCGTTGAAACGGGACAGGGTGTAAATGAGCAGTTCTTC
NA TRBJ1-6 NA TRBV30 CAWSVSWGSPMVDSPLHF TGTGCCTGGAGTGTATCGTGGGGCAGCCCGATGGTCGATTCACCCCTCCACTTT
many TRBJ2-1 TRBD2 TRBV3-1 CASSRGTSGSNEQFF TGTGCCAGCAGCCGCGGGACTAGCGGGAGCAATGAGCAGTTCTTC
many TRBJ2-3 NA TRBV20-1 CSTTPEVGDTQYF TGCAGTACAACCCCCGAGGTGGGAGATACGCAGTATTTT
NA TRBJ2-7 NA TRBV3-1 CASSRPRTYEQYF TGTGCCAGCAGCCGTCCGAGAACCTACGAGCAGTACTTC
many TRBJ2-5 NA TRBV11-2 CASSLTTPGETQYF TGTGCCAGCAGCCTGACGACCCCGGGGGAGACCCAGTACTTC
many TRBJ1-1 TRBD1 TRBV11-2 CASSWGQGNTEAFF TGTGCCAGCAGCTGGGGACAGGGCAACACTGAAGCTTTCTTT
many TRBJ2-3 NA TRBV20-1 CSARGSGTDTQYF TGCAGTGCGCGGGGTAGCGGCACAGATACGCAGTATTTT
NA TRBJ1-5 NA TRBV30 CAWRGGSREPQHF TGTGCCTGGAGGGGGGGCTCCCGGGAGCCCCAGCATTTT
many TRBJ2-7 TRBD2 TRBV20-1 CSALPGLAVYEQYF TGCAGTGCCCTACCGGGACTAGCGGTCTACGAGCAGTACTTC
NA TRBJ2-1 TRBD2 TRBV12-3/TRBV12-4 CASSLGLAGLFF TGTGCCAGCAGTTTGGGACTAGCGGGATTGTTCTTC
few TRBJ1-5 NA TRBV28 CASHPRGSNQPQHF TGTGCCAGTCACCCACGGGGTAGCAATCAGCCCCAGCATTTT
many TRBJ2-5 NA TRBV12-3/TRBV12-4 CASSLTGHAIRETQYF TGTGCCAGCAGTTTAACTGGACACGCGATTCGGGAGACCCAGTACTTC
many TRBJ2-1 TRBD1 TRBV19 CASTEAGTDYNEQFF TGTGCCAGTACCGAAGCCGGGACAGACTACAATGAGCAGTTCTTC
NA TRBJ2-6 NA TRBV18 CASSPGGGVNVLTF TGTGCCAGCTCACCTGGAGGGGGAGTCAACGTCCTGACTTTC
many TRBJ1-1 NA TRBV7-8 CASSLRARANTEAFF TGTGCCAGCAGCTTAAGGGCTCGGGCGAACACTGAAGCTTTCTTT
many TRBJ1-1 NA TRBV18 CASSPLQETEAFF TGTGCCAGCTCACCACTCCAGGAAACTGAAGCTTTCTTT
NA TRBJ1-5 NA TRBV19 CASSLWGGQPQHF TGTGCCAGTAGTCTATGGGGGGGGCAGCCCCAGCATTTT
NA TRBJ1-5 TRBD1 TRBV6-2/TRBV6-3 CASSSRGLGSNQPQHF TGTGCCAGCAGTAGCAGGGGGTTGGGTAGCAATCAGCCCCAGCATTTT
NA TRBJ1-6 NA TRBV7-9 CASGQTNNSPLHF TGTGCCTCAGGGCAGACCAATAATTCACCCCTCCACTTT
few TRBJ2-1 TRBD1 TRBV30 CASNGGGQDLLYNEQFF TGTGCCTCAAATGGGGGCGGACAGGACCTTCTCTACAATGAGCAGTTCTTC
few TRBJ2-7 TRBD2 TRBV20-1 CSALLRGTSLYEQYF TGCAGTGCTCTCTTGAGAGGGACTAGCCTTTACGAGCAGTACTTC